A single sample gave rise to the 28 T cell receptor beta chains below, sequenced in a study of beta chain features in type 1 diabetes. Expressed TCRB transcripts were sequenced because the isolated RNA had all been reverse transcribed beforehand. Here immunoSEQ multiplex PCR was the method, and the copy in TCRdb shows in-frame clones only, minus some. The table includes nearly 350,000 clones, approximately 8.2% detected once. Sequenced sample: central memory CD4+ T cells from blood. All receptors come from a woman under 30 in good health.

V is TRBV7-2 and J is TRBJ2-1; TRBD1 aligns across 9 bases. With 4 bases clipped from V and 8 bases from J, the junction kept 0 bases outside the gene matches. The length of the CDR3 is 12 residues. Germline V gene data show CDR1 as SGHTA and CDR2 as FQGNSA. CDR3 DNA sequence: TGTGCCAGCAGCTGGGACAGGGATGAGCAGTTCTTC. Encoded protein: CASSWDRDEQFF.

The rearrangement links TRBV9 to TRBJ2-1; D not resolved. V dropped 2 bases and J dropped 9 bases, with 21 bases sitting between them. Germline-derived CDR1 and CDR2 are SGDLS and YYNGEE. The CDR3 runs to 16 residues. The CDR3 reads CASSVRHLSHFGEQFF. CDR3 bases: TGTGCCAGCAGCGTGAGACACCTATCACATTTCGGTGAGCAGTTCTTC.

This clone was found a few times. V and J are TRBV5-1 and TRBJ1-1, with D possibly TRBD1 on 5 matching bases. This CDR3 comprises 15 residues. Per the germline V gene, CDR1 is SGHRS and CDR2 is YFSETQ. V lost 4 bases, J lost 5 bases, and 18 bases lay in between. CDR3 DNA sequence: TGCGCCAGCAGCGCAGGAACCGGGCCAGGGACTGAAGCTTTCTTT. Translating gives CASSAGTGPGTEAFF.

The chain links TRBV29-1 to TRBJ2-2, with a weak D call TRBD2 (5 bases). This CDR3 is 11 amino acids long. V shed 7 bases and J shed 5 bases, with 8 bases lying between them. CDR1 and CDR2 from the germline V gene are SQVTM and ANQGSEA. The CDR3 spells CSGRETGELFF. In DNA form, the CDR3 reads TGCAGCGGAAGGGAGACCGGGGAGCTGTTTTTT.

A few counts support this clone. This chain links TRBV29-1 with TRBJ1-2, with D perhaps TRBD1 (5 bases). The V gene lost 7 bases and the J gene lost 0 bases, with 12 bases spanning the gap. In germline, CDR1 is SQVTM, CDR2 ANQGSEA. The CDR3 extends over 13 amino acids. The CDR3 loop reads CSALQGANYGYTF. The DNA of the CDR3 is TGCAGCGCCCTCCAGGGAGCTAACTATGGCTACACCTTC.

The J gene is TRBJ2-4, the V gene TRBV19; weak D call: TRBD2 (5 bases). V gave up 6 bases and J gave up 3 bases, with 9 bases separating them. Per the germline V gene, CDR1 is LNHDA and CDR2 is SQIVND (reference sequence). This CDR3 is built from 13 residues. CDR3 DNA sequence: TGTGCCAGTAGCGAGAGGGACAAAAACATTCAGTACTTC. Translation gives CASSERDKNIQYF.

This clone came up a few times. The chain recombines TRBV28 with TRBJ1-2; the D gene is possibly TRBD1 (5 bases). In germline, CDR1 is MDHEN, CDR2 SYDVKM. The length of the CDR3 is 16 residues. Deletions cut 6 bases from V and 2 bases from J, with 19 bases between. The CDR3 DNA is TGTGCCAGCAGCGTCCCGGAGGGCAGGGTCAACTATGGCTACACCTTC. Amino acid sequence: CASSVPEGRVNYGYTF.

This clone was observed a few times. The rearrangement joins TRBV7-2 to TRBJ2-7, with TRBD2 as a possible D gene (5 bases). The germline V gene encodes CDR1 SGHTA and CDR2 FQGNSA. CDR3 size: 14 residues. With 1 base removed from V and 1 base from J, the gap between germline ends came to 8 bases. CDR3 bases: TGTGCCAGCAGCTTAGTAGCGCCTTCCTACGAGCAGTACTTC. This encodes CASSLVAPSYEQYF.

This clone was seen repeatedly, ten times or more. Within the sample, other DNA sequences also encode this same CDR3. This chain uses TRBV7-2 with TRBJ2-3; no firm D call. Trimming pared 1 base from V and 2 bases from J, leaving 1 base between. From germline, CDR1 is SGHTA and CDR2 FQGNSA. The CDR3 totals 12 residues. The CDR3 region has the DNA TGTGCCAGCAGCTTAGACACAGATACGCAGTATTTT. Translation: CASSLDTDTQYF.

This clone was seen a handful of times. The chain couples TRBV18 to TRBJ1-4; no definite D call. The CDR3 sequence is 14 residues long. V shed 5 bases and J shed 8 bases, with 15 bases lying between them. The germline CDR1 and CDR2 sequences are KGHSH and LQKENI. The CDR3 loop is CASSNYLDEEKLFF. For the CDR3, the DNA is TGTGCCAGCTCAAACTACTTGGACGAGGAAAAACTGTTTTTT.

The rearrangement uses TRBV14 and TRBJ1-4, with TRBD1 as a possible D gene (5 bases). CDR1 and CDR2 from the germline V gene are SGHDN and FVKESK. CDR3 length: 13 residues. V shed 5 bases and J shed 8 bases, with 12 bases lying between them. The CDR3 bases are TGTGCCAGCAGCACCCGACAGAACGAAAAACTGTTTTTT. Residues: CASSTRQNEKLFF.

The table lists this clone with a few counts. V gene TRBV29-1 combines with J gene TRBJ2-3, with D maybe TRBD2 (6 bases). This CDR3 contains 13 residues. Germline assignment: CDR1 SQVTM and CDR2 ANQGSEA. V dropped 5 bases and J dropped 5 bases, with 14 bases sitting between them. DNA for the CDR3: TGCAGCGTTTTACCGGGAGCGGTAGATACGCAGTATTTT. Its protein product is CSVLPGAVDTQYF.

The table lists this clone with many counts. Other DNA sequences in this sample translate to the same CDR3. The chain combines TRBV7-9 with TRBJ1-1, with D hard to call. The CDR3 extends over 13 amino acids. V was shortened by 2 bases and J by 1 base, with 5 bases between the two germline ends. From germline, CDR1 is SEHNR and CDR2 FQNEAQ (reference sequence). This CDR3 is CASSLTPNTEAFF. The DNA for the CDR3 is TGTGCCAGCAGCTTAACTCCGAACACTGAAGCTTTCTTT.

This clone was seen a handful of times. J is TRBJ2-3 and V is TRBV5-1, with a possible D match to TRBD1 (6 bases). V gave up 0 bases and J gave up 4 bases, with 9 bases separating them. The CDR3 runs 14 residues. Germline-derived CDR1 and CDR2 are SGHRS and YFSETQ. The CDR3 region is CASSLGRGADTQYF. The DNA for the CDR3 is TGCGCCAGCAGCTTGGGCAGGGGAGCAGATACGCAGTATTTT.

This clone was recorded a few times. Within the sample, other DNA sequences also encode this same CDR3. The J gene is TRBJ1-3, the V gene TRBV18, with D unresolved. V was pared by 1 base and J by 4 bases, with 2 bases between. The CDR3 contains 12 residues. Per germline, CDR1 KGHSH and CDR2 LQKENI. CDR3 loop: CASSPLGNTIYF. CDR3 nucleotide sequence: TGTGCCAGCTCACCACTGGGAAACACCATATATTTT.

This clone was found a few times. The chain carries TRBV7-8 and TRBJ2-3, with D maybe TRBD1 (5 bases). Germline V gives CDR1 SGHVS, CDR2 FQNEAQ. CDR3 length equals 14 residues. Trimming cost V 4 bases and J 4 bases, with 12 bases left between them. For the CDR3, the DNA is TGTGCCAGCAGCTCCACGACAGTCCCAGATACGCAGTATTTT. Protein: CASSSTTVPDTQYF.

The chain links TRBV7-8 to TRBJ2-7; 10 bases agree with TRBD2. V lost 1 base and J lost 0; bases outside the gene matches: 15. This CDR3 has 20 amino acids. The germline V gene has CDR1 SGHVS and CDR2 FQNEAQ. CDR3 protein: CASSLVGLAAPGFSSYEQYF. For the CDR3, the DNA is TGTGCCAGCAGCTTAGTAGGACTAGCGGCCCCTGGGTTCAGCTCCTACGAGCAGTACTTC.

The chain is built from TRBV4-1 and TRBJ2-2, with 11 bases matching TRBD2. J was trimmed by 4 bases and V by 4 bases; bases with no gene match: 5. The V gene's germline CDR1 is MGHRA and CDR2 YSYEKL. The CDR3 covers 16 residues. CDR3 protein: CASSRGLAEPTGELFF. In DNA form, the CDR3 reads TGCGCCAGCAGCCGGGGACTAGCGGAGCCCACCGGGGAGCTGTTTTTT.

CDR3 nucleotide sequence: TGTGCCAGCAGTTCGAGGGGGACAGGAAACACCGGGGAGCTGTTTTTT. Translated, it gives CASSSRGTGNTGELFF. The rearrangement links TRBV2 to TRBJ2-2; TRBD1 matches at 8 bases. This CDR3 region has 16 residues. Losses at the gene ends were 5 bases for V and 2 bases for J; bases not matched to a gene: 7. The germline V gene has CDR1 SNHLY and CDR2 FYNNEI.

This clone was observed a handful of times. The chain recombines TRBV5-5 with TRBJ2-7, with a possible D match to TRBD2 (6 bases). Germline lookup yields CDR1 SGHKS and CDR2 YYEKEE (reference sequence). This CDR3 comprises 14 residues. The V end was cut by 4 bases, the J end by 7 bases, with 18 bases between. The CDR3 bases are TGTGCCAGCAGCAACGGGAGCATACTGAGTGAGCAGTACTTC. It codes for CASSNGSILSEQYF. The whole variable domain, remainder taken from reference TRBV5-5 and TRBJ2-7, is DAGVTQSPTHLIKTRGQQVTLRCSPISGHKSVSWYQQVLGQGPQFIFQYYEKEERGRGNFPDRFSARQFPNYSSELNVNALLLGDSALYLCASSNGSILSEQYFGPGTRLTVT.

The chain uses TRBV7-2 and TRBJ1-1; 9 bases line up with TRBD1. The CDR3 is 14 amino acids. Germline CDR1 SGHTA, CDR2 FQGNSA. J lost 6 bases, V lost 2 bases, and 4 bases had no gene match. The CDR3 coding sequence is TGTGCCAGCAGCTTAACAGGGGGCAACGCTGAAGCTTTCTTT. This codes for CASSLTGGNAEAFF.

In its sample, this clone was seen a few times. The chain couples TRBV21-1 to TRBJ2-3; no check of the table's D call, TRBD1, against the DNA was made. TRBV21-1 has pseudogene status. CDR3 size: 13 residues. The CDR3, as DNA: TGTGCCAGCAGCAAAGACAGGGAGGATACGCAGTATTTT. Translating it yields CASSKDREDTQYF.

J is TRBJ2-5 and V is TRBV7-6; TRBD2 matches 9 bases. Near its end, the DNA agrees better with TRBJ2-7, so the J call may be wrong. The germline V gene encodes CDR1 SGHVS and CDR2 FNYEAQ. The CDR3 has 14 amino acids. CDR3 DNA sequence: TGTGCCAGCACCCCGGCTAGCGGGAATCGCGAGCAGTACTTC. It encodes CASTPASGNREQYF.

This clone was counted a few times. The V gene is TRBV28, the J gene TRBJ2-1; D not resolved. Trimming took off 3 bases at V and 8 bases at J, with 20 bases between the two ends. This CDR3 has 16 residues. Germline V gives CDR1 MDHEN, CDR2 SYDVKM. The CDR3 loop reads CASSFLWSAGRDEQFF. The DNA of the CDR3 is TGTGCCAGCAGTTTCCTCTGGTCCGCCGGACGTGATGAGCAGTTCTTC.

The CDR3 DNA follows: TGTGCCAGCACCGAAGGCCTTGGCAATCAGCCCCAGCATTTT. As protein: CASTEGLGNQPQHF. The chain carries TRBV7-2 and TRBJ1-5; D is uncertain. The germline V and J ends were trimmed by 7 bases and 2 bases, with 12 bases remaining between them. Per germline, CDR1 SGHTA and CDR2 FQGNSA. CDR3 length equals 14 residues. The full variable domain, in which reference TRBV7-2 and TRBJ1-5 provide the parts outside the CDR3, is GAGVSQSPSNKVTEKGKDVELRCDPISGHTALYWYRQSLGQGLEFLIYFQGNSAPDKSGLPSDRFSAERTGGSVSTLTIQRTQQEDSAVYLCASTEGLGNQPQHFGDGTRLSIL.

This clone was counted a few times. The V and J genes are TRBV5-1 and TRBJ2-5; weak D call: TRBD2 (5 bases). Trimming pared 5 bases from V and 9 bases from J, leaving 11 bases between. Germline V gene sequence: CDR1 SGHRS, CDR2 YFSETQ. This CDR3 spans 11 amino acids. In nucleotides, the CDR3 is TGCGCCAGCAGGCAGGAGGAGGCCCAGTACTTC. Its protein product is CASRQEEAQYF.

V usage is TRBV6-5 and J usage is TRBJ1-1; a possible D gene is TRBD1 (5 bases). V gave up 6 bases and J gave up 6 bases, with 14 bases separating them. The CDR3 has 13 amino acids. Germline CDR1 MNHEY, CDR2 SVGAGI. CDR3 DNA: TGTGCCAGCAGACGGGGACGACACGCTGAAGCTTTCTTT. Protein sequence: CASRRGRHAEAFF.

The rearrangement uses TRBV4-1 and TRBJ2-2; TRBD2 agrees at 10 bases. Germline V gene data show CDR1 as MGHRA and CDR2 as YSYEKL. Trimming at V came to 5 bases and at J to 6 bases, leaving 9 bases not matched to a gene. The CDR3 sequence is 16 residues long. CDR3 coding DNA: TGCGCCAGCAGCATATCGGCAGCGGGAGGGCCCGGGGAGCTGTTTTTT. It is translated as CASSISAAGGPGELFF.